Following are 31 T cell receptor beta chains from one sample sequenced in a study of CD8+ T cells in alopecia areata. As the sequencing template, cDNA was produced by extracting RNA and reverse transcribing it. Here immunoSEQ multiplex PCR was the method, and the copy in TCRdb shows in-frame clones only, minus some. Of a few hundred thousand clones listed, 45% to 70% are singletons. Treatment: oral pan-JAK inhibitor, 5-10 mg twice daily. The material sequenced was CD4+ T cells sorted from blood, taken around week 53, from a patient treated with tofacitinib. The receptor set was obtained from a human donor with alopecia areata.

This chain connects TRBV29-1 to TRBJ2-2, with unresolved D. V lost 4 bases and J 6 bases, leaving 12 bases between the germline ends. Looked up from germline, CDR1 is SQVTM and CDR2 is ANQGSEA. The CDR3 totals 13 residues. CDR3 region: CSVVEGSAGELFF. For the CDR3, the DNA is TGCAGCGTTGTGGAAGGGTCGGCCGGGGAGCTGTTTTTT.

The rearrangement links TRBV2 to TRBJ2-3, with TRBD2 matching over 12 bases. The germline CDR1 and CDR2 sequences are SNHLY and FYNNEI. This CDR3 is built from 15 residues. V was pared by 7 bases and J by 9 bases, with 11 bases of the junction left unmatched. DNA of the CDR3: TGTGCCAGCATCCCCTATTGGACTAGCGGGGCCACGCAGTATTTT. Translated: CASIPYWTSGATQYF. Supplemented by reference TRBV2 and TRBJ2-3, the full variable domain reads EPEVTQTPSHQVTQMGQEVILRCVPISNHLYFYWYRQILGQKVEFLVSFYNNEISEKSEIFDDQFSVERPDGSNFTLKIRSTKLEDSAMYFCASIPYWTSGATQYFGPGTRLTVL.

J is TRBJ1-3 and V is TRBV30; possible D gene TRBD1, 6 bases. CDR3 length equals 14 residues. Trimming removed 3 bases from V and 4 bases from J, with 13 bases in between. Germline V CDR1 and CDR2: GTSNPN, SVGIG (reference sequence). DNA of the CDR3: TGTGCCTGGAGGGACAGAATGCTCGGAAACACCATATATTTT. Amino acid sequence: CAWRDRMLGNTIYF.

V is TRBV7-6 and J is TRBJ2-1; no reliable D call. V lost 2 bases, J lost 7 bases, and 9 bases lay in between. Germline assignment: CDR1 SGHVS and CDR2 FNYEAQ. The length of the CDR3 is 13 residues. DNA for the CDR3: TGTGCCAGCAGCTTATGGGAACTGAATGAGCAGTTCTTC. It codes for CASSLWELNEQFF.

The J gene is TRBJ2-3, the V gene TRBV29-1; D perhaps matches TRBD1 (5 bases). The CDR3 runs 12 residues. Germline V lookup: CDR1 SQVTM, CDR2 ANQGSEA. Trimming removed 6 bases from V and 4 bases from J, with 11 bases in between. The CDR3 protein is CSVTGSPDTQYF. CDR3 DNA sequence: TGCAGCGTCACAGGTTCCCCAGATACGCAGTATTTT.

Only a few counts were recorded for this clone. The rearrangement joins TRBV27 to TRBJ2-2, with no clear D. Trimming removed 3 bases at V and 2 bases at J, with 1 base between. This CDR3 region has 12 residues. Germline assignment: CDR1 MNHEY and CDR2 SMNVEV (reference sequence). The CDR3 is CASSFNTGELFF. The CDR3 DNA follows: TGTGCCAGCAGTTTCAACACCGGGGAGCTGTTTTTT.

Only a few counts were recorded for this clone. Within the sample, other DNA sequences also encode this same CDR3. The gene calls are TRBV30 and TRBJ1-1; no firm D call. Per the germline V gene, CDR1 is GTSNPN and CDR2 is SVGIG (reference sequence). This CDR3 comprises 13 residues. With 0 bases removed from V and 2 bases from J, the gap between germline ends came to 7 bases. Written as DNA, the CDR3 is TGTGCCTGGAGTGTACGGGGAAACACTGAAGCTTTCTTT. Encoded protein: CAWSVRGNTEAFF.

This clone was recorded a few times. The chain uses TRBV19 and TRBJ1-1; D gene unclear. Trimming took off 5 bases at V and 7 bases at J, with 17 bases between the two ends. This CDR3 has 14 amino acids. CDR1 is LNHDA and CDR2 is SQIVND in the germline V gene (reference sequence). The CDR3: CASSAAGRLLEAFF. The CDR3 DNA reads TGTGCCAGTAGTGCCGCGGGCAGGCTGCTTGAAGCTTTCTTT.

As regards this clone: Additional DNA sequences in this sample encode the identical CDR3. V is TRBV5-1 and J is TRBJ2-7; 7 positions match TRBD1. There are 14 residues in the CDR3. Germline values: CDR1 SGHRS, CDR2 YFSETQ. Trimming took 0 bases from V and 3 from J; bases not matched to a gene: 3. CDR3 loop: CASSLGQGVYEQYF. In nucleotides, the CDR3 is TGCGCCAGCAGCTTGGGACAGGGAGTCTACGAGCAGTACTTC.

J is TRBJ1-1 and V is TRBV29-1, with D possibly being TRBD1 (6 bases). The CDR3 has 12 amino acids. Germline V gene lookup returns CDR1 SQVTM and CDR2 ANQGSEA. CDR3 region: CTASTGMWEAFF. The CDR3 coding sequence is TGCACCGCCTCTACAGGGATGTGGGAAGCTTTCTTT.

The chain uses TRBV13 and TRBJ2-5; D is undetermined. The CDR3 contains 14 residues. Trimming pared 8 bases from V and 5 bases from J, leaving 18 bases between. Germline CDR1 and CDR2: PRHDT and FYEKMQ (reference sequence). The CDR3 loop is CASARRPLGETQYF. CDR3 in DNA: TGTGCCAGCGCTAGACGTCCGCTCGGGGAGACCCAGTACTTC.

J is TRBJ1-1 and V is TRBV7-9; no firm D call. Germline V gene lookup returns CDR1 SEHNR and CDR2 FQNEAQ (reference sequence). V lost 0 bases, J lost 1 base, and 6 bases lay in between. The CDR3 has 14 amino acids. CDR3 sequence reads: CASSLAQQNTEAFF. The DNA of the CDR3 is TGTGCCAGCAGCTTAGCCCAGCAGAACACTGAAGCTTTCTTT. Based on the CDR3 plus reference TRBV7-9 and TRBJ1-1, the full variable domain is DTGVSQNPRHKITKRGQNVTFRCDPISEHNRLYWYRQTLGQGPEFLTYFQNEAQLEKSRLLSDRFSAERPKGSFSTLEIQRTEQGDSAMYLCASSLAQQNTEAFFGQGTRLTVV.

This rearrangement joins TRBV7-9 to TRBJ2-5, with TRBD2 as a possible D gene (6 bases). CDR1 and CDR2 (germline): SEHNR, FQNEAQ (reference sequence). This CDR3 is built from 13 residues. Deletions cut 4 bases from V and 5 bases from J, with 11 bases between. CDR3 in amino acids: CASSWGLRETQYF. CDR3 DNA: TGTGCCAGCAGCTGGGGACTCAGGGAGACCCAGTACTTC.

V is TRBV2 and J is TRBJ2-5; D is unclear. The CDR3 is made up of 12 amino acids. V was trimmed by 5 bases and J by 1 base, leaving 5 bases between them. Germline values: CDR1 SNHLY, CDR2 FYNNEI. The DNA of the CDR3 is TGTGCCAGCAGTCCAAGCCAAGAGACCCAGTACTTC. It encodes CASSPSQETQYF.

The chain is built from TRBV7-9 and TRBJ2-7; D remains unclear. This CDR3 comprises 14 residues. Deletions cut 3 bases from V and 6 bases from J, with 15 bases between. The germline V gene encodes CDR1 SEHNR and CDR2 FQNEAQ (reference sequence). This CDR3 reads CASSFDVLTGEQYF. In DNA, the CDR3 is TGTGCCAGCAGCTTTGATGTGTTAACCGGCGAGCAGTACTTC.

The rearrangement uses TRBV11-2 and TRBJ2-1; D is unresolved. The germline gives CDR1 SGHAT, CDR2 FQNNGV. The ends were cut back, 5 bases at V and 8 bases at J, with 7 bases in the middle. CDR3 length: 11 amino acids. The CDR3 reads CASSPWHEQFF. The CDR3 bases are TGTGCCAGCAGCCCGTGGCATGAGCAGTTCTTC.

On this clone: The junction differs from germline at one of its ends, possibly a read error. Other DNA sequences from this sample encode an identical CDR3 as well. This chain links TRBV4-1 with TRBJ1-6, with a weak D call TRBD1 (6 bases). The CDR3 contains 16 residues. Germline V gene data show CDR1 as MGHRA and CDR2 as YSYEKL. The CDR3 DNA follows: TGCGCCAGCAGCCAACTGGGGAGACAGGCTGATTCACCGCTCCACTTT. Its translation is CASSQLGRQADSPLHF.

The CDR3 loop reads CASSPDRDTEAFF. CDR3 bases: TGTGCCAGCAGCCCAGACAGAGACACTGAAGCTTTCTTT. V is TRBV7-3 and J is TRBJ1-1; a weak D match, TRBD1 (5 bases). This CDR3 is 13 amino acids long. CDR1 and CDR2 from the germline V gene are SGHTA and FQGTGA. Trimming stripped 5 bases from V and 3 bases from J, with 10 bases between.

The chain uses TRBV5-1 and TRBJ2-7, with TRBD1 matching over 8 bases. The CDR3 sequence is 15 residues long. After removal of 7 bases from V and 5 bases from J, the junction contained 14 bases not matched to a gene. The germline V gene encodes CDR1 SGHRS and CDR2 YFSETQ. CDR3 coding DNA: TGCGCCAGCGCGACTGGGGGACAGGCCAGGGACGAGCAGTACTTC. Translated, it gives CASATGGQARDEQYF. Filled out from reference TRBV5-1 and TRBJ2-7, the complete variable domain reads KAGVTQTPRYLIKTRGQQVTLSCSPISGHRSVSWYQQTPGQGLQFLFEYFSETQRNKGNFPGRFSGRQFSNSRSEMNVSTLELGDSALYLCASATGGQARDEQYFGPGTRLTVT.

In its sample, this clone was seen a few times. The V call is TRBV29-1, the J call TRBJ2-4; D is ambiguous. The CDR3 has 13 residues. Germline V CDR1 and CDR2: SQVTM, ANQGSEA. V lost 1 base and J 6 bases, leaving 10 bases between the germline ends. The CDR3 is CSVEGLGRNIQYF. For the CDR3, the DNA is TGCAGCGTTGAAGGTCTAGGCAGAAACATTCAGTACTTC.

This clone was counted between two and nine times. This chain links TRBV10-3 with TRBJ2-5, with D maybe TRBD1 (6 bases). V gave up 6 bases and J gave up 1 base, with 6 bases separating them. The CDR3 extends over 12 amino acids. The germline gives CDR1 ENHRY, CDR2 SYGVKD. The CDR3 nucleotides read TGTGCCATCAGGGACAGCCAAGAGACCCAGTACTTC. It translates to CAIRDSQETQYF.

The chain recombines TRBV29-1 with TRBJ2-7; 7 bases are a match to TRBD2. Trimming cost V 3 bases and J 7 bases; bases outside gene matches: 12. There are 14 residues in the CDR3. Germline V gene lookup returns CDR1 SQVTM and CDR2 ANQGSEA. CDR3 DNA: TGCAGCGTTGAGCCCCCGGGAGGCCCCAAAGAGCAGTACTTC. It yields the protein CSVEPPGGPKEQYF.

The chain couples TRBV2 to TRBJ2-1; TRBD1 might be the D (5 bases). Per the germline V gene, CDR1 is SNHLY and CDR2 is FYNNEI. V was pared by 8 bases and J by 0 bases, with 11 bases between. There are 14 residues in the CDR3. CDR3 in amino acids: CASLRQNSYNEQFF. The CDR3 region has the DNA TGTGCCAGCTTGAGACAGAACTCCTACAATGAGCAGTTCTTC.

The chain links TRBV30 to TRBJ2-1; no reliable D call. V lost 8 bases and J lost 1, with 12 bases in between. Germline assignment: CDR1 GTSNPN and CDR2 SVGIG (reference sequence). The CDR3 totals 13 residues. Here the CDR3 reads CAADRSSYNEQFF. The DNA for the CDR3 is TGTGCCGCTGACCGGTCGTCCTACAATGAGCAGTTCTTC.

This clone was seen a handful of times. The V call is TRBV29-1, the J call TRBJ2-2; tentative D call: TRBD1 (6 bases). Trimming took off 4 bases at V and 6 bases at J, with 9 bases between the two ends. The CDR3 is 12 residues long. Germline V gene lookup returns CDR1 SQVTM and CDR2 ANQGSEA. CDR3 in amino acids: CSVATGPGELFF. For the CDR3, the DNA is TGCAGCGTTGCAACAGGGCCCGGGGAGCTGTTTTTT.

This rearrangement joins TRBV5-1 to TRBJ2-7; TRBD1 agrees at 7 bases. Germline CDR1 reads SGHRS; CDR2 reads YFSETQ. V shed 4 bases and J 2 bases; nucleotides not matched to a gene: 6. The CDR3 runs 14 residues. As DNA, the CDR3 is TGCGCCAGCAGCAGGACGGGACAGACCTACGAGCAGTACTTC. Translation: CASSRTGQTYEQYF.

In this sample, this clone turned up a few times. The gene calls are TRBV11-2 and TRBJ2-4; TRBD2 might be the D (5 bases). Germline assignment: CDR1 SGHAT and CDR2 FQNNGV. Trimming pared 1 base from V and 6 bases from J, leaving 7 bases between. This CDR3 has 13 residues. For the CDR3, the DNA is TGTGCCAGCAGCTTAGGCGAGGGAAACATTCAGTACTTC. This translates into CASSLGEGNIQYF.

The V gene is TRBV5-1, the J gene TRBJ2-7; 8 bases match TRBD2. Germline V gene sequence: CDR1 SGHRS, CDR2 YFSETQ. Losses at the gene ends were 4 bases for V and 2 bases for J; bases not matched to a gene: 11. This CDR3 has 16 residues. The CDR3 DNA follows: TGCGCCAGCAGCCTTTTTAGCGGGGCACGAACCTACGAGCAGTACTTC. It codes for CASSLFSGARTYEQYF.

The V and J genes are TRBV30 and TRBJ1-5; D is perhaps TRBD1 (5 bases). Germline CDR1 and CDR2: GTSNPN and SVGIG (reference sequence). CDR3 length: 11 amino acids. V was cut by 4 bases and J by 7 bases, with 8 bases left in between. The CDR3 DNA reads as TGTGCCTGGATCCAGGGCCAGCCCCAGCATTTT. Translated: CAWIQGQPQHF. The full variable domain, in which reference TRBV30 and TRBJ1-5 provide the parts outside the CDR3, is SQTIHQWPATLVQPVGSPLSLECTVEGTSNPNLYWYRQAAGRGLQLLFYSVGIGQISSEVPQNLSASRPQDRQFILSSKKLLLSDSGFYLCAWIQGQPQHFGDGTRLSIL.

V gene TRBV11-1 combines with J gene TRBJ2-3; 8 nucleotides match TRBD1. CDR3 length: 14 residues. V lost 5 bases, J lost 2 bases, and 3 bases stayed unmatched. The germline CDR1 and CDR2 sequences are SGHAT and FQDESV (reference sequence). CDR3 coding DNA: TGTGCCAGCAGCCGACAGGGGAACACAGATACGCAGTATTTT. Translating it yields CASSRQGNTDTQYF.

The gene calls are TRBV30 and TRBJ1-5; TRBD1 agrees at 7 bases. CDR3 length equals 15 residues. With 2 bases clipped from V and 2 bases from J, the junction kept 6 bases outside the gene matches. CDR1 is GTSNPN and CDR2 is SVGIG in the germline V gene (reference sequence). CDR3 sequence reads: CAWSITGDRNQPQHF. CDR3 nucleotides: TGTGCCTGGAGTATAACAGGGGACCGCAATCAGCCCCAGCATTTT. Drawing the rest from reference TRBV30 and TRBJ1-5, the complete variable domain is SQTIHQWPATLVQPVGSPLSLECTVEGTSNPNLYWYRQAAGRGLQLLFYSVGIGQISSEVPQNLSASRPQDRQFILSSKKLLLSDSGFYLCAWSITGDRNQPQHFGDGTRLSIL.